The entry below gives a single TCR beta chain sequence along with its context. Its antigen has not been determined. No base-level quality is on record; no much larger clone is a single base apart. The trial excluded patients who had a history of autoimmune disease or were on systemic immunosuppression. Peripheral blood for TCR sequencing was collected from all dose cohorts at baseline, on cycle 4 day 1, and on cycle 7 day 1. The samples were drawn from a first-in-human, open-label, multicenter phase I dose-escalation trial of ivuxolimab. Adults with locally advanced or metastatic melanoma, renal cell, hepatocellular, or head and neck squamous cell carcinoma were enrolled in the trial. Before TCR sequencing, CD4+ T cells and CD8+ T cells were sorted from peripheral blood as separate populations. The data stem from a study of OX40 agonist ivuxolimab in advanced cancers. As for the study more broadly: Ivuxolimab was an agonistic, fully human IgG2 monoclonal antibody directed against OX40 (CD134), a costimulatory receptor. Intravenous ivuxolimab was administered to patients every 2 weeks at six dose levels: 0.01, 0.1, 0.3, 1.5, 3 and 10 mg/kg. Among the 52 dose-escalation patients, about 20 had hepatocellular carcinoma, approximately 15 melanoma, 9 renal cell carcinoma and 9 head and neck cancer. The dose-escalation cohort was about 86% male with a mean age of 60 years, ranging from 23 to 79. Prior anti-PD-1, anti-PD-L1 or anti-CTLA-4 therapy was permitted, and approximately 41% of dose-escalation patients had received checkpoint inhibitors. Three dose-escalation patients achieved partial responses, one with hepatocellular carcinoma and two with cutaneous melanoma. The purpose of peripheral TCRbeta sequencing was to test whether ivuxolimab changed TCR sequence diversity and led to clonal T-cell expansion. The paper covers the monotherapy dose-escalation part of the phase I ivuxolimab trial, which included N ≈ 57 patients. Study-wide conclusions, independent of this receptor: After ivuxolimab, more expanded clones were found on average in CD8+ T cells than in CD4+ T cells. In partial responders in the 0.1-3.0 mg/kg groups, normalized peripheral clonal expansion was found to be among the lowest, especially among CD8+ T cells. Low levels of normalized T-cell clonal expansion were also seen in some nonresponding patients. At doses from 0.1 to 3.0 mg/kg, clonal expansion was seen in both CD4+ and CD8+ blood T cells between baseline and week 6. Antigen specificity was not determined for the clonally expanded peripheral T cells.

The CDR3 has 20 amino acids, counting the end cysteine and phenylalanine. The CDR3 DNA has 60 bases and is translated from base 1. V and J lose 0 bases and 7 bases, and a span of 27 bases separates them. Taken from the germline V gene, the CDR1 and CDR2 loops are MGHRA and YSYEKL. Genomic DNA was extracted from sorted cells for sequencing of the TCRbeta CDR3 region. The immunoSEQ Assay was used for sequencing of TCRbeta CDR3 regions. Here the immuneACCESS table is served through TCRdb, limited to in-frame sequences with V and J called. Missing clones are a known gap in these copies; in checked studies unresolved V genes cover under half, and the rest lacks a known reason. Counted in this sample were tens of thousands of clones; roughly 80% of them appeared once. 4.5% to 5% of the sample comes from the top ten.

Sequencing used CD4+ or CD8+ T cells sorted from blood, obtained in a trial of the OX40 agonist ivuxolimab. The sequence derives from an adult with an advanced solid tumor such as melanoma, head and neck, liver or kidney cancer. Recombination connected TRBV4-1 to TRBJ1-4, and the D gene may be TRBD1, 5 bases matching. This receptor carries the CDR3 CASSQEKSLPGTRGGEKLFF. In nucleotide form, the sequence is TGCGCCAGCAGCCAAGAAAAAAGTTTACCAGGGACCCGGGGAGGTGAAAAACTGTTTTTT.